The rows below give T cell receptor beta chains drawn from one sample of a study of cytomegalovirus exposure and HLA in healthy donors. The protocol was immunoSEQ multiplex PCR, while the TCRdb copy is restricted to in-frame clones and leaves out a portion. The repertoire holds 200,000 to 300,000 clones, with about four fifths as singletons. Sample: PBMCs. These receptors came from a woman in her 40s in good health and CMV-seropositive. The CDR3 runs from the conserved cysteine through the conserved F or W. A D gene is named only where the DNA matches it firmly. Clone size is not always given. Where it is, it says once, few, many or a class for expanded clones.

size	D	V	J	DNA	CDR3
.	.	TRBV19	TRBJ1-1	TGTGCCAGTAGTAGAATCAATACAGGGCCGACTGAAGCTTTCTTT	CASSRINTGPTEAFF
.	.	TRBV19	TRBJ1-1	TGTGCCAGTAGGAACAGGGATCAGAACACTGAAGCTTTCTTT	CASRNRDQNTEAFF
.	TRBD2	TRBV27	TRBJ2-1	TGTGCCAGCAGTAACCGGGGGACTAGCGGGAGGAATGAGCAGTTCTTC	CASSNRGTSGRNEQFF
.	.	TRBV13	TRBJ2-7	TGTGCCAGCAGCTCCCCGGGTAGGGGTACCTACGAGCAGTACTTC	CASSSPGRGTYEQYF
.	.	TRBV6-5	TRBJ1-1	TGTGCCAGCAGTTACTCCCGCCGCAGGACTAACACTGAAGCTTTCTTT	CASSYSRRRTNTEAFF
.	.	TRBV28	TRBJ1-2	TGTGCCAGCAGCCAAATTACCCCCTATTCTGGCTACACCTTC	CASSQITPYSGYTF
.	.	TRBV28	TRBJ1-5	TGTGCCAGCAGTTTGTTCACAGTTAGCAATCAGCCCCAGCATTTT	CASSLFTVSNQPQHF
.	.	TRBV7-9	TRBJ1-6	TGTGCCAGCAGTTTTTCCCTCTCCTATAATTCACCCCTCCACTTT	CASSFSLSYNSPLHF
.	.	TRBV6-5	TRBJ2-5	TGTGCCAGCAGTTCCACCCCAGGGACCCAGTACTTC	CASSSTPGTQYF
.	.	TRBV6-5	TRBJ2-1	TGTGCCTCGACAAGGGGATCTGACAATGAGCAGTTCTTC	CASTRGSDNEQFF
.	TRBD2	TRBV19	TRBJ2-1	TGTGCCAGTAGTGTAGCGGGAGGGCCCGGACGGTTCTTC	CASSVAGGPGRFF
few	.	TRBV30	TRBJ1-6	TGTGCCTGGAGTGTACCCTCTTCCCTAAGTTCACCCCTCCACTTT	CAWSVPSSLSSPLHF
.	.	TRBV7-8	TRBJ2-7	TGTGCCAGCAGCTCCCTGGGTGCCAGGGGCTACGAGCAGTACTTC	CASSSLGARGYEQYF
.	.	TRBV29-1	TRBJ2-7	TGCAGCGTTAGCGGAGATTACTACGAGCAGTACTTC	CSVSGDYYEQYF
.	TRBD2	TRBV27	TRBJ2-1	TGTGCCAGCAAACTATATAGCGGGTCCTCCTACAATGAGCAGTTCTTC	CASKLYSGSSYNEQFF
few	TRBD1	TRBV28	TRBJ2-7	TGTGCCAGCAGGGGACAGGGGAAAAGCTACGAGCAGTACTTC	CASRGQGKSYEQYF
.	.	TRBV6-6	TRBJ2-7	TGTGCCAGCAGTTTGACTAGCTACGAGCAGTACTTC	CASSLTSYEQYF